Included here is one TCR beta chain sequence, with context. TCR beta chains were sequenced at survey level with immunoSEQ. Profiled with immunoSEQ multiplex PCR; TCRdb holds only in-frame clones, not every one. The table records some 70,000 clones, 85% to 95% of them present only once. Specimen: PBMCs. This TCR was recovered from a man between 40 and 49 years old with rheumatoid arthritis.

CDR3 DNA: TGTGCCACCAGCAGAGATTGGGGCCAAGGGGTGAACACTGAAGCTTTCTTT. It translates to CATSRDWGQGVNTEAFF. This sequence joins TRBV15 and TRBJ1-1, with a weak D call TRBD1 (5 bases). Germline CDR1 reads LNHNV; CDR2 reads YYDKDF (reference sequence). V was clipped by 0 bases and J by 0 bases, with 14 bases between them. This CDR3 spans 17 amino acids. The whole variable domain, remainder taken from reference TRBV15 and TRBJ1-1, is DAMVIQNPRYQVTQFGKPVTLSCSQTLNHNVMYWYQQKSSQAPKLLFHYYDKDFNNEADTPDNFQSRRPNTSFCFLDIRSPGLGDTAMYLCATSRDWGQGVNTEAFFGQGTRLTVV.